The 23 T cell receptor beta chains in this list originate from one sample, sequenced in a study of CXCR3-negative and CXCR3-positive naive CD8 T cells (dated by TCRdb to the late 2010s). TCRdb names NextSeq 550 as the instrument used. The Human TCR Profiling Kit (MiLaboratory) was used to prepare UMI-labeled 5' RACE TRB cDNA libraries. TCRdb reprocessed the reads and assigns one entry to each CDR3 protein sequence, leaving out DNA. The sample table gives about 81,000 distinct CDR3 sequences. Together, the top ten hold roughly 1.5% of the sample. Sequenced material: naive CXCR3- CD8+ T cells from blood. The label giving this sample's cell subset or site can be read as: CD45RO-CCR7+CD27+CD95- naive CD8+ T cells lacking CXCR3 (TNR3-). The receptors originated from a human donor in good health. Some clones in this sample may be carry-over from other donors' samples.

This chain joins TRBV6-2 or TRBV6-3 and TRBJ2-1; the D call of TRBD1 rests on TCRdb alone, since no DNA is present to check it. This CDR3 has 14 residues. The V gene's germline CDR1 is MNHEY and CDR2 SVGEGT. The CDR3 is CASKVQGSYNEQFF.

The gene calls are TRBV6-6 and TRBJ2-3; lacking DNA, the TRBD2 call made by TCRdb goes unchecked. This CDR3 contains 16 residues. Germline lookup yields CDR1 MNHNY and CDR2 SVGAGI (reference sequence). The chain's CDR3 is CASSYGSSGRTDTQYF.

The rearrangement links TRBV7-8 to TRBJ2-7; TCRdb lists TRBD1, though no DNA is available to test this call. The length of the CDR3 is 15 residues. The germline CDR1 and CDR2 sequences are SGHVS and FQNEAQ. The CDR3 sequence is CASSLAFGQIYEQYF.

V and J are TRBV6-2 or TRBV6-3 and TRBJ2-7; the TCRdb D gene call, TRBD1, has no DNA to confirm it. CDR1 is MNHEY and CDR2 is SVGEGT in the germline V gene. The CDR3 runs to 14 residues. CDR3 sequence: CASRGAGGGNEQYF.

J is TRBJ2-3 and V is TRBV29-1; checking the TCRdb D call of TRBD1 is not possible without DNA. Germline assignment: CDR1 SQVTM and CDR2 ANQGSEA. The CDR3 totals 17 residues. CDR3 in amino acids: CSVVQGGAVWITDTQYF.

The chain employs TRBV3-1 and TRBJ2-1; TCRdb lists TRBD1, though no DNA is available to test this call. CDR1 and CDR2 (germline): LGHDT, YNNKEL (reference sequence). The CDR3 contains 14 residues. CDR3: CASSQGGVAGEQFF.

The chain employs TRBV28 and TRBJ2-2; TCRdb returns TRBD2, unconfirmable since there is no DNA. CDR3 length: 19 residues. Per the germline V gene, CDR1 is MDHEN and CDR2 is SYDVKM. This CDR3 is CASSLSIMRGDSNTGELFF.

The chain carries TRBV5-4 and TRBJ2-2; the TCRdb call, TRBD1, lacks DNA for checking. The germline CDR1 and CDR2 sequences are SGHNT and YYREEE (reference sequence). The CDR3 runs 17 residues. CDR3 amino acids: CASSRAAQGGNTGELFF. Complete variable domain (other parts from reference TRBV5-4 and TRBJ2-2): ETGVTQSPTHLIKTRGQQVTLRCSSQSGHNTVSWYQQALGQGPQFIFQYYREEENGRGNFPPRFSGLQFPNYSSELNVNALELDDSALYLCASSRAAQGGNTGELFFGEGSRLTVL.

Judged by frequency, this clonotype is medium-sized. The chain uses TRBV29-1 and TRBJ2-1; there is no DNA to check the TCRdb D call of TRBD1. This CDR3 has 12 residues. The germline V gene has CDR1 SQVTM and CDR2 ANQGSEA. CDR3 region: CSVPGKTNEQFF.

The CDR3 sequence: CATSGGRWGEEQFF. The V call is TRBV15, the J call TRBJ2-1; TCRdb lists TRBD1, though no DNA is available to test this call. This CDR3 region has 14 residues. Looked up from germline, CDR1 is LNHNV and CDR2 is YYDKDF (reference sequence).

The chain uses TRBV5-1 and TRBJ1-6. The CDR3 has 15 amino acids. Germline values: CDR1 SGHRS, CDR2 YFSETQ. The chain's CDR3 is CASSLGSQLNSPLHF.

J is TRBJ2-1 and V is TRBV20-1. The CDR3 has 13 residues. Germline loops: CDR1 DFQATT, CDR2 SNEGSKA (reference sequence). The chain's CDR3 is CSARSLAGNEQFF.

This chain joins TRBV25-1 and TRBJ1-1; TCRdb selects TRBD1, and the lack of DNA leaves this call unchecked. Germline-derived CDR1 and CDR2 are MGHDK and SYGVNS. CDR3 length: 15 residues. The CDR3 loop reads CASSEYGGTGTEAFF.

The genes are TRBV11-2 and TRBJ1-4; TCRdb's assignment of TRBD1 cannot be checked, as there is no DNA. Germline lookup yields CDR1 SGHAT and CDR2 FQNNGV. The CDR3 sequence is 15 residues long. CDR3 sequence: CASSLGTGGNEKLFF. Using reference TRBV11-2 and TRBJ1-4 for the parts outside the CDR3, the full variable domain is EAGVAQSPRYKIIEKRQSVAFWCNPISGHATLYWYQQILGQGPKLLIQFQNNGVVDDSQLPKDRFSAERLKGVDSTLKIQPAKLEDSAVYLCASSLGTGGNEKLFFGSGTQLSVL.

The chain employs TRBV7-3 and TRBJ1-1; as DNA is missing, the TRBD1 call by TCRdb cannot be tested. This CDR3 spans 13 amino acids. The V gene's germline CDR1 is SGHTA and CDR2 FQGTGA. CDR3 sequence: CASSPTGGVEAFF.

The chain joins TRBV19 to TRBJ2-2; TCRdb outputs TRBD1, but without DNA this stays unchecked. The CDR3 has 16 residues. CDR1 is LNHDA, CDR2 SQIVND, per germline (reference sequence). The CDR3 loop reads CASQPATSGNTGELFF.

The chain couples TRBV6-6 to TRBJ2-7; TCRdb reports TRBD1, a call that lacks DNA to check it against. The germline CDR1 and CDR2 sequences are MNHNY and SVGAGI (reference sequence). The CDR3 is 13 amino acids. The CDR3 spells CASRTQEAYEQYF.

V is TRBV12-3 or TRBV12-4 and J is TRBJ1-1; TCRdb proposes TRBD1, but this gene call is untestable without DNA. The CDR3 has 14 amino acids. The CDR3 here is CASGGPGLNTEAFF.

V is TRBV12-3 or TRBV12-4 and J is TRBJ2-5; TCRdb lists TRBD1, though no DNA is available to test this call. CDR3 size: 16 residues. The CDR3 loop reads CASSSQGAGFQETQYF.

The chain has TRBV20-1 and TRBJ2-7; checking the TCRdb D call of TRBD2 is not possible without DNA. This CDR3 contains 13 residues. The germline V gene encodes CDR1 DFQATT and CDR2 SNEGSKA (reference sequence). The CDR3: CSARASFSYEQYF.

CDR3: CASSLAVSGNYGYTF. This chain links TRBV11-2 with TRBJ1-2; TCRdb's assignment of TRBD1 cannot be checked, as there is no DNA. The germline CDR1 and CDR2 sequences are SGHAT and FQNNGV. CDR3 length: 15 residues. The variable domain in full, with the rest retrieved from reference TRBV11-2 and TRBJ1-2, is EAGVAQSPRYKIIEKRQSVAFWCNPISGHATLYWYQQILGQGPKLLIQFQNNGVVDDSQLPKDRFSAERLKGVDSTLKIQPAKLEDSAVYLCASSLAVSGNYGYTFGSGTRLTVV.

This sequence joins TRBV27 and TRBJ2-1; checking the TCRdb D call of TRBD2 is not possible without DNA. This CDR3 region has 16 residues. Per the germline V gene, CDR1 is MNHEY and CDR2 is SMNVEV (reference sequence). The CDR3 region is CASSLSSSGSYNEQFF.

This chain joins TRBV19 and TRBJ1-1; with no DNA, the TCRdb D assignment of TRBD1 cannot be verified. The CDR3 length is 15 residues. Germline V gene lookup returns CDR1 LNHDA and CDR2 SQIVND (reference sequence). CDR3 region: CASSIFTGGITEAFF.